Given below is one T cell receptor (beta chain) in context. No antigen is known for it. This sample stems from a study of human T cells and chemical hapten exposure. Findings of the study overall: Against controls, expanded TCRs gave rise to significantly more large CDR3 similarity clusters.

Described time point: patch test 3, about 24 weeks after DPC sensitization. The treatment here: therapeutic diphenylcyclopropenone sensitization with weekly scalp DPC. Staff drew blood before applying each patch test. Germline loops: CDR1 SGHRS, CDR2 YFSETQ. V was clipped by 0 bases and J by 0 bases, with 10 bases between them. The CDR3 spans 15 residues. The library attached unique molecular identifiers to individual cDNA molecules. MiXCR, applied by TCRdb to the RACE reads, yields one record per CDR3 protein. The repertoire consists of 180,000 or so distinct CDR3 sequences, with 24% occurring once and the leading ten covering about 2.3%.

This chain connects TRBV5-1 to TRBJ2-7; no clear D. The sequence came from a woman aged 40 to 49 with alopecia areata. Some clones in this sample may be carry-over from other donors' samples. The source material was whole blood, sampled in connection with sensitization to the hapten diphenylcyclopropenone (DPC). The CDR3 sequence: CASSLGTGFSYEQYF. The CDR3, as DNA: TGCGCCAGCAGCTTGGGCACGGGTTTCTCCTACGAGCAGTACTTC.